The present entry profiles one T cell receptor (beta chain) with its context. What it binds is unknown. The data originate from a study of cytomegalovirus exposure and HLA in healthy donors. Study-wide results and limits: When analyzed later, a missense DCLRE1C variant was found to be linked to TCR beta V- and J-gene trimming. Among TCR sequences, most were rare, though some public TCRs appeared in many donors. Per published reports, the classifier diagnosed cytomegalovirus status with high specificity and sensitivity.

CDR1 is SGHRS, CDR2 YFSETQ, per germline. The CDR3 spans 12 residues. Trimming removed 5 bases at V and 10 bases at J, with 13 bases between. The PCR used 60 Vbeta and 13 Jbeta primers. Sequencing was performed with immunoSEQ multiplex PCR; in TCRdb, only in-frame clones are kept and a portion is missing. This table holds some 120,000 clones, about 78% found once. V gene TRBV5-1 combines with J gene TRBJ2-1, with D maybe TRBD1 (6 bases). The receptor's source is a woman aged 40-49 years in good health and CMV-seropositive. The sample was PBMCs. The CDR3 DNA sequence: TGCGCCAGCAGTTGGGACACGCCGGAGCAGTTCTTC. Translated: CASSWDTPEQFF.